The 11 T cell receptor beta chains listed next were all sequenced from one sample in a study of T cell changes during pregnancy in multiple sclerosis. The data were produced by immunoSEQ multiplex PCR, yet TCRdb's version contains in-frame clones alone and is incomplete. The sample consists of 70,000 to 95,000 clones, under 95% of them appearing once. The sequencing used peripheral blood, collected after pregnancy. Receptors originate from a female donor in good health, enrolled as a control in a pregnancy study.

The chain couples TRBV27 to TRBJ1-5, with TRBD1 identical over 7 bases. J gave up 6 bases and V 1 base, and 9 bases lay outside the gene matches. There are 16 residues in the CDR3. Germline V gene lookup returns CDR1 MNHEY and CDR2 SMNVEV (reference sequence). CDR3 residues: CASSLFPPRGSQPQHF. The CDR3 DNA reads TGTGCCAGCAGTTTATTCCCCCCCAGGGGGAGTCAGCCCCAGCATTTT.

The sample holds a few counts of this clone. The rearrangement uses TRBV13 and TRBJ1-1; tentatively, D is TRBD1 (5 bases). This CDR3 is built from 14 residues. V gave up 5 bases and J gave up 4 bases, with 14 bases separating them. Germline-derived CDR1 and CDR2 are PRHDT and FYEKMQ (reference sequence). The CDR3 DNA reads as TGTGCCAGCAGCCCTTCAGGGTCGTCCACTGAAGCTTTCTTT. Its translation: CASSPSGSSTEAFF. The whole variable domain, remainder taken from reference TRBV13 and TRBJ1-1, is AAGVIQSPRHLIKEKRETATLKCYPIPRHDTVYWYQQGPGQDPQFLISFYEKMQSDKGSIPDRFSAQQFSDYHSELNMSSLELGDSALYFCASSPSGSSTEAFFGQGTRLTVV.

V usage is TRBV10-3 and J usage is TRBJ2-1, with 8 bases that match TRBD1. J was trimmed by 6 bases and V by 0 bases; bases with no gene match: 16. The length of the CDR3 is 19 residues. From germline, CDR1 is ENHRY and CDR2 SYGVKD. The DNA of the CDR3 is TGTGCCATCAGTGAGTCCCCACAGGGGGTAGTGGTCAGGGCCAATGAGCAGTTCTTC. Its translation: CAISESPQGVVVRANEQFF.

The chain links TRBV5-5 to TRBJ1-1; D perhaps matches TRBD1 (5 bases). This CDR3 has 14 amino acids. Trimming removed 7 bases at V and 5 bases at J, with 18 bases between. CDR1 is SGHKS, CDR2 YYEKEE, per germline (reference sequence). DNA for the CDR3: TGTGCCAGCGACCCGGCCGGGGGAGGTACTGAAGCTTTCTTT. Encoded protein: CASDPAGGGTEAFF.

V gene TRBV19 combines with J gene TRBJ2-7, with D hard to call. This CDR3 has 13 amino acids. The V end was cut by 3 bases, the J end by 4 bases, with 10 bases between. Germline V CDR1 and CDR2: LNHDA, SQIVND (reference sequence). The CDR3 spells CASSIGQQYEQYF. The CDR3 nucleotides read TGTGCCAGTAGTATTGGGCAACAATACGAGCAGTACTTC.

The chain is built from TRBV2 and TRBJ1-1; a possible D gene is TRBD1 (5 bases). Germline V gives CDR1 SNHLY, CDR2 FYNNEI. This CDR3 has 14 residues. V shed 4 bases and J shed 5 bases, with 14 bases lying between them. CDR3 in DNA: TGTGCCAGCAGTGGCCCCGGGGCGGGAACTGAAGCTTTCTTT. The encoded protein is CASSGPGAGTEAFF.

This rearrangement joins TRBV27 to TRBJ1-1; 7 bases are a match to TRBD1. The CDR3 contains 17 residues. V trimming: 2 bases; J trimming: 4 bases; junction bases outside the gene matches: 13. The germline CDR1 and CDR2 sequences are MNHEY and SMNVEV (reference sequence). The CDR3 region is CASSLRGDSLETTEAFF. The CDR3 nucleotides are TGTGCCAGCAGTTTAAGGGGGGACAGCCTTGAAACCACTGAAGCTTTCTTT.

This clone was detected once. The CDR3 DNA reads as TGTGCCAGGGAAATGACAGGGGCTTCCCCTTCACCCCTCCACTTT. Residues: CAREMTGASPSPLHF. The V gene is TRBV6-6, the J gene TRBJ1-6; TRBD1 matches at 8 bases. The ends lost 9 bases at V and 9 bases at J; junction bases unmatched: 13. The CDR3 extends over 15 amino acids. Germline loops: CDR1 MNHNY, CDR2 SVGAGI (reference sequence).

The chain combines TRBV5-6 with TRBJ1-1; 7 nucleotides match TRBD1. The V gene's germline CDR1 is SGHDT and CDR2 YYEEEE. V lost 3 bases and J lost 2; bases outside the gene matches: 4. The CDR3 runs to 14 residues. The CDR3 is CASSWDSFNTEAFF. In nucleotides, the CDR3 is TGTGCCAGCAGCTGGGACAGCTTTAACACTGAAGCTTTCTTT.

The rearrangement joins TRBV18 to TRBJ2-5; TRBD1 aligns across 8 bases. V lost 4 bases to trimming and J lost 5 bases; unmatched junction nucleotides: 12. This CDR3 contains 16 residues. Germline CDR1 KGHSH, CDR2 LQKENI. CDR3 DNA sequence: TGTGCCAGCTCACGCGCCGCCGGGACAGGAGGGGAGACCCAGTACTTC. This codes for CASSRAAGTGGETQYF.

J is TRBJ1-2 and V is TRBV19, with TRBD1 matching 8 bases. From germline, CDR1 is LNHDA and CDR2 SQIVND (reference sequence). The V segment lost 7 bases and the J segment 4 bases; nucleotides outside the gene matches: 11. The CDR3 sequence is 15 residues long. The CDR3 region has the DNA TGTGCCAGTATCGTAACCGGACAGGGCGGCTATGGCTACACCTTC. Translation: CASIVTGQGGYGYTF.